What follows are 22 T cell receptor beta chains derived from one specimen sequenced in a study of T cell responses to AZD1222 COVID-19 vaccine. The protocol was immunoSEQ multiplex PCR, while the TCRdb copy is restricted to in-frame clones and leaves out a portion. This table has over 150,000 clones, approximately 93% appearing once. This specimen consisted of peripheral blood, obtained 28 days after the second AZD1222 dose. The receptors come from an adult who received the AZD1222 COVID-19 vaccine.

This clone has a handful of counts. This chain uses TRBV2 with TRBJ1-5, with D uncertain. Trimming removed 6 bases from V and 1 base from J, with 10 bases in between. The CDR3 consists of 14 residues. Germline V gene lookup returns CDR1 SNHLY and CDR2 FYNNEI. The DNA of the CDR3 is TGTGCCAGCAGCGCTTGGCGGAGCAATCAGCCCCAGCATTTT. The encoded protein is CASSAWRSNQPQHF.

The chain recombines TRBV28 with TRBJ1-2, with a tentative D call TRBD1 (5 bases). Germline-derived CDR1 and CDR2 are MDHEN and SYDVKM. This CDR3 region has 14 residues. The ends were cut back, 6 bases at V and 5 bases at J, with 16 bases in the middle. The CDR3, as DNA: TGTGCCAGCAGGATCTCGGGGGAAGGGTATGGCTACACCTTC. Amino acids: CASRISGEGYGYTF.

The rearrangement uses TRBV19 and TRBJ2-1, with 9 bases aligning to TRBD2. The CDR3 is made up of 17 amino acids. In germline, CDR1 is LNHDA, CDR2 SQIVND (reference sequence). V shed 1 base, J shed 0 bases, and the junction held 4 bases outside the gene matches. Here the CDR3 reads CASSIVSSGVSYNEQFF. CDR3 nucleotide sequence: TGTGCCAGTAGTATAGTGTCTAGCGGGGTCTCCTACAATGAGCAGTTCTTC.

This rearrangement joins TRBV5-5 to TRBJ1-1; TRBD1 is a possible D gene (5 bases). From germline, CDR1 is SGHKS and CDR2 YYEKEE (reference sequence). The CDR3 consists of 13 residues. The V gene lost 3 bases and the J gene lost 6 bases, with 12 bases spanning the gap. The CDR3 region is CASSWLQVSEAFF. Written as DNA, the CDR3 is TGTGCCAGCAGCTGGCTACAGGTGTCTGAAGCTTTCTTT.

V usage is TRBV5-4 and J usage is TRBJ2-1; 7 nucleotides align to TRBD1. Unmatched junction bases numbered 9, after V lost 4 bases and J lost 8 bases. Germline CDR1 is SGHNT and CDR2 is YYREEE (reference sequence). CDR3 length equals 14 residues. The CDR3 protein is CASSRGYRGYEQFF. The CDR3, as DNA: TGTGCCAGCAGCAGGGGGTACAGGGGTTATGAGCAGTTCTTC.

The CDR3 spells CASSQVASGEQETQYF. CDR3 coding DNA: TGTGCCAGCAGCCAAGTGGCTAGCGGGGAACAAGAGACCCAGTACTTC. The J gene is TRBJ2-5, the V gene TRBV3-1 (or the pseudogene TRBV3-2); 9 bases match TRBD2. The V and J ends lost 1 base and 2 bases, in that order; junction bases with no gene match: 5. Per the germline V gene, CDR1 is LGHDT and CDR2 is YNNKEL (reference sequence). The CDR3 is made up of 16 amino acids.

The chain carries TRBV7-3 and TRBJ2-1; D uncertain. The germline V and J ends were trimmed by 1 base and 7 bases, with 17 bases remaining between them. This CDR3 has 16 residues. In germline, CDR1 is SGHTA, CDR2 FQGTGA. The CDR3 nucleotides are TGTGCCAGCAGCTTAAACCCGACGGTTCTGAGGAATGAGCAGTTCTTC. Its translation: CASSLNPTVLRNEQFF.

CDR3 loop: CASAPPSGTGSYEQYF. CDR3 nucleotides: TGTGCTAGTGCCCCCCCCTCCGGGACAGGGTCCTACGAGCAGTACTTC. V is TRBV12-5 and J is TRBJ2-7, with 9 positions matching TRBD1. This CDR3 spans 16 amino acids. The germline V gene has CDR1 LGHNT and CDR2 FRNRAP. The V gene end was trimmed by 7 bases and the J gene end by 1 base; junction bases not matched to a gene: 11. Together with reference TRBV12-5 and TRBJ2-7, the CDR3 gives the full variable domain: DARVTQTPRHKVTEMGQEVTMRCQPILGHNTVFWYRQTMMQGLELLAYFRNRAPLDDSGMPKDRFSAEMPDATLATLKIQPSEPRDSAVYFCASAPPSGTGSYEQYFGPGTRLTVT.

The chain joins TRBV2 to TRBJ1-1, with 7 positions matching TRBD1. Germline V gives CDR1 SNHLY, CDR2 FYNNEI. Trimming removed 4 bases from V and 1 base from J; junction bases left unmatched: 3. The CDR3 covers 14 residues. The CDR3, as DNA: TGTGCCAGCAGTGGACAGGGTTGGAACACTGAAGCTTTCTTT. Amino acid sequence: CASSGQGWNTEAFF. Combining the CDR3 with reference TRBV2 and TRBJ1-1 gives the whole variable domain EPEVTQTPSHQVTQMGQEVILRCVPISNHLYFYWYRQILGQKVEFLVSFYNNEISEKSEIFDDQFSVERPDGSNFTLKIRSTKLEDSAMYFCASSGQGWNTEAFFGQGTRLTVV.

V and J are TRBV4-3 and TRBJ2-1, with TRBD1 identical over 7 bases. The trim removed 0 bases at V and 3 bases at J, leaving 11 bases unmatched. The CDR3 spans 18 residues. The germline gives CDR1 LGHNA, CDR2 YSLEER. CDR3 in DNA: TGCGCCAGCAGCCAAGACTGGGGGAGACAGGGTGACTACAATGAGCAGTTCTTC. Translating gives CASSQDWGRQGDYNEQFF.

This chain joins TRBV10-3 and TRBJ2-2; TRBD2 matches 12 bases. CDR1 and CDR2 (germline): ENHRY, SYGVKD. This CDR3 has 16 residues. V lost 5 bases to trimming and J lost 2 bases; unmatched junction nucleotides: 3. Here the CDR3 DNA reads TGTGCCATCAGTATACTAGCGGGGGGCAACACCGGGGAGCTGTTTTTT. Its protein product is CAISILAGGNTGELFF.

J is TRBJ2-5 and V is TRBV4-1; tentatively, D is TRBD2 (5 bases). Germline CDR1 MGHRA, CDR2 YSYEKL. V was pared by 4 bases and J by 2 bases, with 11 bases between. CDR3 length: 14 amino acids. CDR3 sequence reads: CASSLKPGQETQYF. Here the CDR3 DNA reads TGCGCCAGCAGCCTAAAACCGGGGCAAGAGACCCAGTACTTC.

The V call is TRBV6-1, the J call TRBJ1-5; D gene ambiguous. This CDR3 region has 14 residues. Germline V gives CDR1 MNHNS, CDR2 SASEGT. The germline V and J ends were trimmed by 3 bases and 10 bases, with 16 bases remaining between them. The CDR3 loop reads CASSEDPRKSPQHF. CDR3 bases: TGTGCCAGCAGTGAGGATCCCAGGAAGAGTCCCCAGCATTTT.

This chain links TRBV5-1 with TRBJ2-7; TRBD1 or TRBD2 may be the D gene (5 bases each). CDR3 length: 12 residues. Trimming took off 6 bases at V and 1 base at J, with 8 bases between the two ends. Germline V gene sequence: CDR1 SGHRS, CDR2 YFSETQ. The CDR3 here is CASTGPSYEQYF. The DNA of the CDR3 is TGCGCCAGCACGGGGCCTTCCTACGAGCAGTACTTC. The whole variable domain, filled in from reference TRBV5-1 and TRBJ2-7, reads KAGVTQTPRYLIKTRGQQVTLSCSPISGHRSVSWYQQTPGQGLQFLFEYFSETQRNKGNFPGRFSGRQFSNSRSEMNVSTLELGDSALYLCASTGPSYEQYFGPGTRLTVT.

The chain has TRBV28 and TRBJ2-3; D possibly matches TRBD1 or TRBD2 (5 bases each). Trimming removed 7 bases from V and 0 bases from J, with 11 bases in between. The CDR3 consists of 14 residues. CDR1 is MDHEN and CDR2 is SYDVKM in the germline V gene. CDR3 in amino acids: CASMSGHSTDTQYF. The CDR3 coding sequence is TGTGCCAGCATGTCGGGGCATAGCACAGATACGCAGTATTTT. The full variable domain, its missing parts supplied by reference TRBV28 and TRBJ2-3, is DVKVTQSSRYLVKRTGEKVFLECVQDMDHENMFWYRQDPGLGLRLIYFSYDVKMKEKGDIPEGYSVSREKKERFSLILESASTNQTSMYLCASMSGHSTDTQYFGPGTRLTVL.

The chain joins TRBV28 to TRBJ1-6; D gene uncertain. The germline gives CDR1 MDHEN, CDR2 SYDVKM. This CDR3 has 14 amino acids. The V and J ends lost 3 bases and 5 bases respectively, with 8 bases between them. The chain's CDR3 is CASSFLLDNSPLHF. The CDR3 nucleotides read TGTGCCAGCAGTTTCCTCTTGGATAATTCACCCCTCCACTTT.

The chain combines TRBV19 with TRBJ2-5; D ambiguous. The CDR3 runs 11 residues. V gave up 5 bases and J gave up 3 bases, with 4 bases separating them. Germline CDR1 is LNHDA and CDR2 is SQIVND (reference sequence). Here the CDR3 DNA reads TGTGCCAGTAGTCTGAAAGAGACCCAGTACTTC. Translating it yields CASSLKETQYF.

The chain links TRBV7-9 to TRBJ1-5; 10 nucleotides agree with TRBD1. This CDR3 has 15 amino acids. Looked up from germline, CDR1 is SEHNR and CDR2 is FQNEAQ (reference sequence). J was trimmed by 2 bases and V by 5 bases; bases with no gene match: 3. CDR3 sequence: CASSTGTGGNQPQHF. The CDR3 region has the DNA TGTGCCAGCAGCACAGGGACAGGGGGCAATCAGCCCCAGCATTTT.

In its sample, this clone was seen a few times. The rearrangement joins TRBV20-1 to TRBJ1-2; D unresolved. Germline lookup yields CDR1 DFQATT and CDR2 SNEGSKA (reference sequence). The CDR3 extends over 11 amino acids. V lost 4 bases and J 7 bases, leaving 10 bases between the germline ends. CDR3 region: CSATGGLGYTF. DNA of the CDR3: TGCAGTGCTACAGGTGGTCTTGGCTACACCTTC.

The chain combines TRBV19 with TRBJ2-3; TRBD1 might be the D (6 bases). Germline CDR1 LNHDA, CDR2 SQIVND (reference sequence). This CDR3 contains 15 residues. V lost 5 bases and J 6 bases, leaving 18 bases between the germline ends. In DNA form, the CDR3 reads TGTGCCAGTAGTCCAGTGGGGGCCCTGAGGGATACGCAGTATTTT. Its protein product is CASSPVGALRDTQYF. Drawing the rest from reference TRBV19 and TRBJ2-3, the complete variable domain is DGGITQSPKYLFRKEGQNVTLSCEQNLNHDAMYWYRQDPGQGLRLIYYSQIVNDFQKGDIAEGYSVSREKKESFPLTVTSAQKNPTAFYLCASSPVGALRDTQYFGPGTRLTVL.

The chain is built from TRBV30 and TRBJ2-3; 13 nucleotides line up with TRBD2. This CDR3 has 15 residues. V dropped 2 bases and J dropped 5; count of bases not matched to a gene: 4. Germline assignment: CDR1 GTSNPN and CDR2 SVGIG (reference sequence). This CDR3 reads CAWSILAGGLDTQYF. The CDR3 bases are TGTGCCTGGAGTATACTAGCGGGGGGGCTAGATACGCAGTATTTT.

The rearrangement links TRBV7-2 to TRBJ1-1, with D possibly TRBD1 on 6 matching bases. The germline gives CDR1 SGHTA, CDR2 FQGNSA. Trimming stripped 4 bases from V and 4 bases from J, with 13 bases between. The CDR3 loop spans 14 amino acids. The CDR3 here is CASSSTGGGTEAFF. The DNA of the CDR3 is TGTGCCAGCAGCTCCACCGGAGGGGGCACTGAAGCTTTCTTT.